This T cell receptor (beta chain) was retrieved from a study of T cells in Graves' hyperthyroidism and ophthalmopathy. TCR beta CDR3 region amplification was performed from RNA transcripts. TCR CDR3 underwent first-round RT-PCR with the HTBI primer set. TCRdb re-analysed the multiplex PCR reads in MiXCR, keeping a single row per CDR3 protein. The data show fewer than 450,000 distinct CDR3 sequences, around an eighth seen once. Germline CDR1 LNHDA, CDR2 SQIVND (reference sequence). Unmatched junction bases numbered 13, after V lost 5 bases and J lost 7 bases. The CDR3 is 15 residues long. This TCR was sampled from a man in his forties or fifties with Graves' ophthalmopathy. What was sequenced was blood. The chain joins TRBV19 to TRBJ1-2; 7 nucleotides line up with TRBD1. The CDR3 sequence: CASSPTGTAGFGYTF. The CDR3 DNA reads TGTGCCAGTAGTCCTACCGGGACAGCGGGGTTTGGCTACACCTTC.